Listed below are T cell receptor beta chains from one sample, sequenced in a study of response to subunit inactivated influenza vaccine. TCRdb recomputed calls from the RT-PCR reads with MiXCR, one row per CDR3 protein. This sample yields over 450,000 distinct CDR3 sequences, of which 10% to 15% are seen a single time; about an eighth belongs to the top ten. The starting material was PBMCs from blood, obtained roughly 46 days after vaccination. These TCRs come from a man aged 50 to 60 who received an inactivated influenza vaccine. CDR3s leave out the opening cysteine and the closing phenylalanine or tryptophan. A D gene is named only where the DNA matches it firmly.

TRBD2 TRBV5-4 ASSLASWGLAGVTNTGELF
TRBD2 TRBV7-2 ASSLAELAGVYEQY
NA TRBV12-3/TRBV12-4 ASSLAWGETQY
TRBD2 TRBV4-2 ASSQDLSGGAYGTQY
TRBD1 TRBV7-2 ASSSGTGIGYEQY
NA TRBV7-9 ASSLNDSPWETQY
NA TRBV19 ASSIGQNSNQPQH
TRBD2 TRBV20-1 SAQPLAGVSNEQF
NA TRBV5-5 ASSSQGYYGYT
TRBD2 TRBV7-3 ASSLMGGSGSYEQF
NA TRBV4-3 ASSQIGQLETQY
TRBD1 TRBV5-1 ASSLNPTGEGNQPQH
NA TRBV20-1 SARGGIGNIQY
TRBD1 TRBV12-3/TRBV12-4 ASSRDRAGINEKLF
NA TRBV28 ASSFLGEYQETQY
NA TRBV10-3 AISGLATTGELF
TRBD2 TRBV6-1 ASRPHSGSSYNEQF
TRBD2 TRBV12-3/TRBV12-4 ASRGLAESTEQF
NA TRBV20-1 SAGSPGFDNEQF
TRBD2 TRBV7-8 ASSLVGGVSYNEQF
TRBD2 TRBV7-6 ASSAWTAKGTSGRTDTQY
NA TRBV6-5 ASSYSSDTGELF
NA TRBV5-1 ASSLSWTEGSYGYT
TRBD2 TRBV20-1 SASGLAGGPVEQY
NA TRBV5-1 ASSPPGEEQY
TRBD1 TRBV4-1 ASSHGTGGSYNEQF
TRBD2 TRBV7-2 ASSSHSGRSVDEQF
NA TRBV7-9 ASSPGHGQETQY
TRBD1 TRBV7-7 ASSSRQGGEQF
TRBD1 TRBV12-3/TRBV12-4 ASSTKGARMNTEAF
NA TRBV4-2 ASSQERGGYNEQF
TRBD1 TRBV6-2/TRBV6-3 ASSPDRVSLTEAF
NA TRBV28 ASSLWGRRSPLH
NA TRBV11-2 ASSLLLRAYEQY
TRBD2 TRBV5-1 ASSLVGREQETQY
NA TRBV25-1 ASSESDSSYEQY
TRBD2 TRBV20-1 SRMREILDTQY
NA TRBV10-1 ASSDRETDTQY
NA TRBV7-9 ASSFPFGQANTEAF
NA TRBV29-1 SVDGGVRSTDTQY
TRBD2 TRBV12-3/TRBV12-4 ASSLGRGDTEQF
NA TRBV10-3 AIRPTGKGDTQY
TRBD1 TRBV20-1 SALDRGHQPQH
TRBD2 TRBV10-3 AITSTSGTDTQY
NA TRBV20-1 SAWVQDTGELF
NA TRBV6-2/TRBV6-3 ASSTRTAGFTLYSNQPQH
TRBD2 TRBV24-1 ATSDGLLAGAQETQY
TRBD2 TRBV7-9 ASTLIRAGGIDTQY
NA TRBV20-1 SARSLLHNEQF
TRBD2 TRBV6-4 ASSALGLPTDTQY
NA TRBV6-2/TRBV6-3 ASTEGWLETQY
NA TRBV12-3/TRBV12-4 ASSSPQTPEAF
NA TRBV5-1 ASSSGQYQETQY
NA TRBV6-1 ASRLQGNTGELF